In this sample, the clone carrying this T cell receptor beta chain turned up a few times. Its antigen is not known. This entry comes from a study of CD8 T cells in Susac syndrome. Study-wide findings and caveats: By the study's own acknowledgment, its TCR sequencing and HLA analysis included relatively few individuals.

Negative isolation yielded CD8+ and CD4+ T cells; FACS enriched TEMRA cells. With random hexamers, roughly 0.45 to 1 ug RNA was reverse transcribed. The CDR3 of TCR beta was amplified by immunoSEQ multiplex PCR across 54 Vbeta and 13 Jbeta. TCRdb passed the immunoSEQ multiplex PCR reads through MiXCR, listing each CDR3 protein once. Of around 300,000 distinct CDR3 sequences in the sample, around 85% were seen once. The CDR3 runs to 12 residues. V was shortened by 6 bases and J by 7 bases, with 12 bases between the two germline ends. Germline CDR1 MNHNS, CDR2 SASEGT. The sequenced sample consisted of CD8+ T cells from PBMCs. The clonotype was recovered from a human donor with multiple sclerosis. The rearrangement links TRBV6-1 to TRBJ1-2, with D perhaps matching TRBD1 (5 bases). The CDR3 spells CASSTRGTGYTF. Written as DNA, the CDR3 is TGTGCCAGCAGCACCCGGGGGACTGGCTACACCTTC.